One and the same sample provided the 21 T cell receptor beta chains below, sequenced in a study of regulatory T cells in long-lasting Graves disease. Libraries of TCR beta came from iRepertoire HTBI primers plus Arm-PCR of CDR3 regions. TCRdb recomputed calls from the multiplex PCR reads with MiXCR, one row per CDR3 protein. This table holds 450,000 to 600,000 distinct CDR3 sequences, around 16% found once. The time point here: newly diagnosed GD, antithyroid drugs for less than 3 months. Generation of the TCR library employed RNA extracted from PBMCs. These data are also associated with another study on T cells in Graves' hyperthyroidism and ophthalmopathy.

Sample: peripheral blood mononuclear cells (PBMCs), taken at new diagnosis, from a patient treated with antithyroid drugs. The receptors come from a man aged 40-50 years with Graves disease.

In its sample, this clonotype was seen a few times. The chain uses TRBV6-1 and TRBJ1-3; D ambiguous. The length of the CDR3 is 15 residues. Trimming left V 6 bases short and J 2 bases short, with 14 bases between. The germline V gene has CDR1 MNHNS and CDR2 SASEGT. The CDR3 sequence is CASSRRRQAGNTIYF. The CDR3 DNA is TGTGCCAGCAGCCGTCGTCGCCAAGCTGGAAACACCATATATTTT.

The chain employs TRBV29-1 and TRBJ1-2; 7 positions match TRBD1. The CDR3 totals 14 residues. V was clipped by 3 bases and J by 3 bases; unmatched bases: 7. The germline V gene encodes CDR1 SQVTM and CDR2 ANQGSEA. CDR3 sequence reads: CSVEETGSHYGYTF. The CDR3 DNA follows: TGCAGCGTTGAGGAGACAGGGTCCCACTATGGCTACACCTTC.

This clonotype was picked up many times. This CDR3 is CASSIPGTSGSRQTQYF. CDR3 sequence (DNA): TGTGCCAGCAGTATTCCCGGGACTAGCGGGAGTCGGCAGACCCAGTACTTC. The rearrangement joins TRBV28 to TRBJ2-5, with 14 bases lining up with TRBD2. Germline V CDR1 and CDR2: MDHEN, SYDVKM. The length of the CDR3 is 17 residues. V lost 5 bases to trimming and J lost 6 bases; unmatched junction nucleotides: 11.

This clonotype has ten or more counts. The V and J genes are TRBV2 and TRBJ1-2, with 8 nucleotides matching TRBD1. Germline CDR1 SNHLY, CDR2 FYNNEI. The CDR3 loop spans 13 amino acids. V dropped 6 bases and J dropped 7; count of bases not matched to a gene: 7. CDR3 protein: CASRETGAGGYTF. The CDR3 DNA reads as TGTGCCAGCAGAGAGACAGGGGCGGGTGGCTACACCTTC. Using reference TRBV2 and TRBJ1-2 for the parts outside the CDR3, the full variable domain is EPEVTQTPSHQVTQMGQEVILRCVPISNHLYFYWYRQILGQKVEFLVSFYNNEISEKSEIFDDQFSVERPDGSNFTLKIRSTKLEDSAMYFCASRETGAGGYTFGSGTRLTVV.

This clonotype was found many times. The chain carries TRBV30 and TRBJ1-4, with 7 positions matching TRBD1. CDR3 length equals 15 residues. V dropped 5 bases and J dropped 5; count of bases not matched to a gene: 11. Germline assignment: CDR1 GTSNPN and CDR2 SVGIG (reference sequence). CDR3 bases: TGTGCCTGGGACTACAGGGGCGGCCCGAATGAAAAACTGTTTTTT. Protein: CAWDYRGGPNEKLFF.

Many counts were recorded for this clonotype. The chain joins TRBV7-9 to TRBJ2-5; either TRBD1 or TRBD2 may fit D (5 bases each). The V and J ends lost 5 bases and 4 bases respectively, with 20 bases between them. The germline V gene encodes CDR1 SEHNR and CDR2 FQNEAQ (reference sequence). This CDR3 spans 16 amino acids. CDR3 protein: CASSPTGTLNGETQYF. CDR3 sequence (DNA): TGTGCCAGCAGCCCGACCGGGACCCTAAATGGAGAGACCCAGTACTTC.

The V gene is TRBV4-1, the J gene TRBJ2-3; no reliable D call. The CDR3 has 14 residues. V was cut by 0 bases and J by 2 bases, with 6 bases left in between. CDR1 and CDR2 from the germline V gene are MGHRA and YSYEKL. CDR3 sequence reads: CASSQDLDTDTQYF. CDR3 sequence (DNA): TGCGCCAGCAGCCAAGATCTAGACACAGATACGCAGTATTTT.

DNA of the CDR3: TGTGCCAGTAAATGGGGGGCAGAGCAGTTCTTC. It yields the protein CASKWGAEQFF. The chain combines TRBV19 with TRBJ2-1, with D perhaps TRBD1 or TRBD2 (6 bases each). CDR1 LNHDA and CDR2 SQIVND come from the germline V gene (reference sequence). Trimming shortened V by 7 bases and J by 10 bases, and 11 bases separated the two germline ends. The CDR3 has 11 residues. The full variable domain, completed using reference TRBV19 and TRBJ2-1, is DGGITQSPKYLFRKEGQNVTLSCEQNLNHDAMYWYRQDPGQGLRLIYYSQIVNDFQKGDIAEGYSVSREKKESFPLTVTSAQKNPTAFYLCASKWGAEQFFGPGTRLTVL.

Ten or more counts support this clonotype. CDR3 in amino acids: CASKDDSYEQYF. The CDR3 DNA sequence: TGTGCCAGCAAGGACGATTCCTACGAGCAGTACTTC. The chain combines TRBV2 with TRBJ2-7, with no clear D. CDR1 is SNHLY and CDR2 is FYNNEI in the germline V gene. Trimming shortened V by 7 bases and J by 1 base, and 8 bases separated the two germline ends. The CDR3 runs 12 residues.

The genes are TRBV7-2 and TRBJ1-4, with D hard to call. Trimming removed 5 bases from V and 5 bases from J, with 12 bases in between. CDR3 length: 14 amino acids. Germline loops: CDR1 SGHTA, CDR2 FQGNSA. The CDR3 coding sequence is TGTGCCAGCAGCCCCAGCGCGGGGAATGAAAAACTGTTTTTT. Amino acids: CASSPSAGNEKLFF. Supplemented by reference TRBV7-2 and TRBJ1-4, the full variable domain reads GAGVSQSPSNKVTEKGKDVELRCDPISGHTALYWYRQSLGQGLEFLIYFQGNSAPDKSGLPSDRFSAERTGGSVSTLTIQRTQQEDSAVYLCASSPSAGNEKLFFGSGTQLSVL.

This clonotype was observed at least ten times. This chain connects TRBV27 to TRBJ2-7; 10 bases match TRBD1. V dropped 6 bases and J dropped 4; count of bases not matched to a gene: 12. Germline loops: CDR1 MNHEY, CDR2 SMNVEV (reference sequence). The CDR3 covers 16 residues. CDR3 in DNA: TGTGCCAGCAGACAGGGGACCGGGACAGGGGCTTACGAGCAGTACTTC. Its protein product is CASRQGTGTGAYEQYF.

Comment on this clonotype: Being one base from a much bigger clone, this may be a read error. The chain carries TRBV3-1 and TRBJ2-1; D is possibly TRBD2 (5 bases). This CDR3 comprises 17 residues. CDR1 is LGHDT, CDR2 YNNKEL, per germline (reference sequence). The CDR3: CASIQDRLTGTYNEQFF. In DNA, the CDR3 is TGTGCCAGCATCCAAGATCGTCTAACGGGGACCTACAATGAGCAGTTCTTC.

The CDR3 DNA reads as TGTGCCAGCAGCCGAGGACAGGGGCTGGCCTACGAGCAGTACTTC. This sequence encodes CASSRGQGLAYEQYF. The chain couples TRBV28 to TRBJ2-7; 9 positions agree with TRBD1. Germline-derived CDR1 and CDR2 are MDHEN and SYDVKM. The CDR3 is 15 residues long. Unmatched junction bases numbered 8, after V lost 6 bases and J lost 2 bases.

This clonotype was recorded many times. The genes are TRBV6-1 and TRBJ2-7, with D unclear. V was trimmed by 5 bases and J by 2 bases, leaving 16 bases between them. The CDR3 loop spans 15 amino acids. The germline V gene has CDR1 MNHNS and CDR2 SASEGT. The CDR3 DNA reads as TGTGCCAGCAGTCACGGCCTCAGCGATACCTACGAGCAGTACTTC. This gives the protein CASSHGLSDTYEQYF.

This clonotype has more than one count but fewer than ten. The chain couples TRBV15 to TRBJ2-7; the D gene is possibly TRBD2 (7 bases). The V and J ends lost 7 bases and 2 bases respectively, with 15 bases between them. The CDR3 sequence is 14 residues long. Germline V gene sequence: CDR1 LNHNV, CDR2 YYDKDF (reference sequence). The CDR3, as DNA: TGTGCCACCACTTGGACGCGGGGGCCCTACGAGCAGTACTTC. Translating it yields CATTWTRGPYEQYF.

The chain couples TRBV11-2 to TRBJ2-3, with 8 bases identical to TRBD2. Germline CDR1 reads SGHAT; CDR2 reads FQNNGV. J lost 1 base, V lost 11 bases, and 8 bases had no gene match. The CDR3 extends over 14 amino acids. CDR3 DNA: TGTGCCGGGACCCCAGCGGGGGGCACAGATACGCAGTATTTT. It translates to CAGTPAGGTDTQYF. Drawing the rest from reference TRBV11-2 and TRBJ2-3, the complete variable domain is EAGVAQSPRYKIIEKRQSVAFWCNPISGHATLYWYQQILGQGPKLLIQFQNNGVVDDSQLPKDRFSAERLKGVDSTLKIQPAKLEDSAVYLCAGTPAGGTDTQYFGPGTRLTVL.

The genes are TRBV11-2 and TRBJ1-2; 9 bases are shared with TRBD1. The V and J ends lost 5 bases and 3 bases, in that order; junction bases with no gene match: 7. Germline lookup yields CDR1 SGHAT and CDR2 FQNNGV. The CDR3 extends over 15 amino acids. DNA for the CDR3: TGTGCCAGCAGCCTAGCCGGGACAGGGTACTATGGCTACACCTTC. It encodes CASSLAGTGYYGYTF. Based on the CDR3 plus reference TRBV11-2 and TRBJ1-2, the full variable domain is EAGVAQSPRYKIIEKRQSVAFWCNPISGHATLYWYQQILGQGPKLLIQFQNNGVVDDSQLPKDRFSAERLKGVDSTLKIQPAKLEDSAVYLCASSLAGTGYYGYTFGSGTRLTVV.

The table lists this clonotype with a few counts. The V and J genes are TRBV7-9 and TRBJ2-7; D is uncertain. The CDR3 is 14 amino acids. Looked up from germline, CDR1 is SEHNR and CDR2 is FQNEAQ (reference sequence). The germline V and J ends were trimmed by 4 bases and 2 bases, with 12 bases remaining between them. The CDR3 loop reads CASSSRLAPYEQYF. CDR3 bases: TGTGCCAGCAGCTCTCGCCTGGCGCCCTACGAGCAGTACTTC.

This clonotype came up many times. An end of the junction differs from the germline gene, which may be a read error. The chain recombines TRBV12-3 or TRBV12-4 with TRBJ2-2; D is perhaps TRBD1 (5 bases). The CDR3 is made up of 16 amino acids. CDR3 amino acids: CASSLGQGSNTGELFF. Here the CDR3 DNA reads TGTGCCAGCAGCTTAGGTCAGGGTTCGAACACCGGGGAGCTGTTTTTT.

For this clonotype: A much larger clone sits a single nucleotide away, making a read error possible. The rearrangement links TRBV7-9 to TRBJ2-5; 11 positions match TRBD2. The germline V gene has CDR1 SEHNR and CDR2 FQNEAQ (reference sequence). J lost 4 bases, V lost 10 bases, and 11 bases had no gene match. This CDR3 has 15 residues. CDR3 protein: CANRRTSGRGETQYF. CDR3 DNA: TGTGCCAACAGACGAACTAGCGGGAGAGGAGAGACCCAGTACTTC.

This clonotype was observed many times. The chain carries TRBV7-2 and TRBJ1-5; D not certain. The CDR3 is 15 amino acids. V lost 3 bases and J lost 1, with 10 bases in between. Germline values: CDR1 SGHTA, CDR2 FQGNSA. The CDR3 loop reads CASSFHITSNQPQHF. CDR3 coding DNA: TGTGCCAGCAGCTTTCACATAACGAGCAATCAGCCCCAGCATTTT.